This is a list of T cell receptor beta chains from one sample in a study of multiple sclerosis patients with progressive multifocal leukoencephalopathy. Using immunoSEQ multiplex PCR, the repertoire was profiled, and TCRdb retains in-frame clones only, with some absent. Altogether more than 25,000 clones are present, roughly 91% being singletons, with the ten largest covering 0.9% to 1.2%. Source material: PBMCs. The receptors stem from a human donor with multiple sclerosis. The CDR3 runs from the conserved cysteine through the conserved F or W. The order of the fields is V gene, J gene, clone size, D gene, CDR3 protein, CDR3 DNA. A D gene is named only where the DNA matches it firmly. Rows may omit the clone size; those that give it use once, few, many or a size class.

TRBV5-1,TRBJ1-1,-,-,CASSLALIGNTEAFF,TGCGCCAGCAGCTTGGCCCTAATCGGGAACACTGAAGCTTTCTTT
TRBV19,TRBJ1-1,-,-,CATNQGNTEAFF,TGTGCCACCAATCAGGGAAACACTGAAGCTTTCTTT
TRBV5-4,TRBJ1-1,-,TRBD1,CASSKGGPENTEAFF,TGTGCCAGCAGCAAAGGGGGCCCCGAGAACACTGAAGCTTTCTTT
TRBV6-5,TRBJ1-5,-,-,CASSGYTDPNGAQHF,TGTGCCAGCAGTGGATATACAGATCCCAACGGGGCCCAGCATTTT
TRBV28,TRBJ1-3,-,TRBD1,CASREDRDSGNTIYF,TGTGCCAGCAGAGAGGACAGGGACTCTGGAAACACCATATATTTT
TRBV23-1,TRBJ1-2,-,-,CASSLGPYGYTF,TGCGCCAGCAGTCTCGGACCCTATGGCTACACCTTC
TRBV7-8,TRBJ2-7,-,-,CASSLGFSYEQYF,TGTGCCAGCAGCTTGGGATTTTCCTACGAGCAGTACTTC
TRBV10-3,TRBJ2-5,-,-,CAMSSGAAGGETQYF,TGTGCCATGTCCTCCGGGGCGGCCGGGGGAGAGACCCAGTACTTC
TRBV7-2,TRBJ1-1,once,TRBD1,CASSLRRQGMVNTEAFF,TGTGCCAGCAGCTTACGGAGACAGGGGATGGTGAACACTGAAGCTTTCTTT
TRBV27,TRBJ2-7,few,-,CASSYMPSTEQYF,TGTGCCAGCAGTTACATGCCTAGCACCGAGCAGTACTTC
TRBV28,TRBJ1-1,-,-,CASSLGANTEAFF,TGTGCCAGCAGTTTAGGGGCGAACACTGAAGCTTTCTTT
TRBV28,TRBJ2-7,-,-,CASRLITESPYEQYF,TGTGCCAGCAGGCTCATTACCGAGAGCCCCTACGAGCAGTACTTC
TRBV4-1,TRBJ2-2,-,-,CASSRDTGELFF,TGCGCCAGCAGCCGTGACACCGGGGAGCTGTTTTTT
TRBV18,TRBJ1-2,-,-,CASSPRPGGRDGYTF,TGTGCCAGCTCACCACGCCCGGGGGGGCGGGATGGCTACACCTTC
TRBV13,TRBJ2-3,-,-,CASSFTGPDTQYF,TGTGCCAGCAGCTTTACAGGGCCAGATACGCAGTATTTT
TRBV5-6,TRBJ2-7,-,-,CASSSPGSWASYEQYF,TGTGCCAGCAGCTCACCCGGGTCCTGGGCCTCCTACGAGCAGTACTTC
TRBV28,TRBJ2-4,-,-,CASRQILAKNIQYF,TGTGCCAGCAGGCAAATTCTAGCCAAAAACATTCAGTACTTC
TRBV19,TRBJ1-4,-,-,CASSISKGVYNEKLFF,TGTGCCAGTAGTATCTCCAAAGGGGTGTATAATGAAAAACTGTTTTTT
TRBV6-5,TRBJ1-6,-,-,CASVTGSPLHF,TGTGCCAGCGTAACGGGTTCACCCCTCCACTTT